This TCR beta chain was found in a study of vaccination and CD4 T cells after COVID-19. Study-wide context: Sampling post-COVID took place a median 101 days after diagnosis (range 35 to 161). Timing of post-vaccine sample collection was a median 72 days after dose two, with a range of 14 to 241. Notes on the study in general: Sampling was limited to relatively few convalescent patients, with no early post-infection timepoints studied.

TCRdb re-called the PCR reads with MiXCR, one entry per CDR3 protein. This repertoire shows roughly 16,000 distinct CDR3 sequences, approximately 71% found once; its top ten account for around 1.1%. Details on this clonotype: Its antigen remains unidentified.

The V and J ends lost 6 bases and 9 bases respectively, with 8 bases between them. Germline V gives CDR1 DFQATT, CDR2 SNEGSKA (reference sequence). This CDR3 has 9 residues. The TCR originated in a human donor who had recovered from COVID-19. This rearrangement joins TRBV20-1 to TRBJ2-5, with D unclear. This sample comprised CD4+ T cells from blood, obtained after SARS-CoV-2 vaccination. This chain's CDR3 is CSAGLAQYF. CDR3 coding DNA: TGCAGTGCAGGCCTCGCCCAGTACTTC.